The 4 T cell receptor beta chains reported below all come from one sample, sequenced in a study of T cell repertoires in cytomegalovirus infection. TCRdb reprocessed the reads with MiXCR, giving one entry per CDR3 protein. The sample records roughly 570,000 distinct CDR3 sequences, just under 40% being singletons. The antigens these receptors bind are not known. The source material was cultured PBMCs, sampled from culture after CMV antigen stimulation. All receptors derive from a human donor in good health (CMV status not recorded). Some clones in this sample may be carry-over from other donors' samples.

The chain is built from TRBV10-3 and TRBJ1-5; D remains ambiguous. The V end was cut by 8 bases, the J end by 0 bases, with 8 bases between. The V gene's germline CDR1 is ENHRY and CDR2 SYGVKD. The CDR3 has 13 amino acids. Written as DNA, the CDR3 is TGTGCCATCGGCAGAACTAGCAATCAGCCCCAGCATTTT. Translation gives CAIGRTSNQPQHF.

The chain uses TRBV4-1 and TRBJ2-7, with D perhaps matching TRBD1 (6 bases). The CDR3 is 15 amino acids. V was clipped by 4 bases and J by 2 bases, with 15 bases between them. The germline V gene encodes CDR1 MGHRA and CDR2 YSYEKL. The CDR3, as DNA: TGCGCCAGCAGCCCAGGGGCACCGGGCACCTACGAGCAGTACTTC. Encoded protein: CASSPGAPGTYEQYF.

This clonotype has only one observation. J is TRBJ1-6 and V is TRBV5-4; D is undetermined. CDR1 is SGHNT and CDR2 is YYREEE in the germline V gene (reference sequence). The V gene lost 4 bases and the J gene lost 7 bases, with 18 bases spanning the gap. CDR3 size: 16 residues. The CDR3 here is CASSPGVQLQNSPLHF. The CDR3 coding sequence is TGTGCCAGCAGCCCGGGAGTACAATTACAGAATTCACCCCTCCACTTT.

The chain is built from TRBV23-1 and TRBJ2-7; D remains ambiguous. TRBV23-1 is given ORF status, its function remaining uncertain. There are 18 residues in the CDR3. Between the trimmed V and J ends, which lost 1 base and 1 base, there was a span of 20 bases. The CDR3 bases are TGCGCCAGCAGTCAATACTTACCATGTCGGGTTTGGTCCTACGAGCAGTACTTC. Protein sequence: CASSQYLPCRVWSYEQYF.